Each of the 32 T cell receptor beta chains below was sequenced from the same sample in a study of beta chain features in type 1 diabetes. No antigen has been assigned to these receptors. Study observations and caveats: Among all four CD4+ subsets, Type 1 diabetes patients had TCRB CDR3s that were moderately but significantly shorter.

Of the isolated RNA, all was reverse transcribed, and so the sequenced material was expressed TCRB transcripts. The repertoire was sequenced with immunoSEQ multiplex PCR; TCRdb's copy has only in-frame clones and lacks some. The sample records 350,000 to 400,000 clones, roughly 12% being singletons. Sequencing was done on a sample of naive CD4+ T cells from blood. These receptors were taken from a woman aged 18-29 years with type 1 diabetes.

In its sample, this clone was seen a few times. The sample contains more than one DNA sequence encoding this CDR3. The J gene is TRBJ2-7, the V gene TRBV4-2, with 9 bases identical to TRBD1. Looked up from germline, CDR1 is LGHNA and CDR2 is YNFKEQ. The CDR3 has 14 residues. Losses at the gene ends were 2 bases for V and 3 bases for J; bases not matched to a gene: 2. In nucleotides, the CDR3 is TGTGCCAGCAGCCAACGGGACAGGGACTACGAGCAGTACTTC. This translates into CASSQRDRDYEQYF.

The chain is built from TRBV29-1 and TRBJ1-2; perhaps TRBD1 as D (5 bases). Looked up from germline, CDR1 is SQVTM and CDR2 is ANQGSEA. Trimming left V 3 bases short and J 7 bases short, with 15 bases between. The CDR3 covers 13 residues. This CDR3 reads CSVEEGLLRGYTF. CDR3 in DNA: TGCAGCGTTGAGGAGGGACTCCTGCGTGGCTACACCTTC.

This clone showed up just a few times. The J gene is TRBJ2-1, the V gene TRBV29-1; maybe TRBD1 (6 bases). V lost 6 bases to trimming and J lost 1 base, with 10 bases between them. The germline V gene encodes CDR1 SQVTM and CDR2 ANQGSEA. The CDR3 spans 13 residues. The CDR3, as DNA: TGCAGCGTGTCCACAGGGTCCTACAATGAGCAGTTCTTC. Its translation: CSVSTGSYNEQFF.

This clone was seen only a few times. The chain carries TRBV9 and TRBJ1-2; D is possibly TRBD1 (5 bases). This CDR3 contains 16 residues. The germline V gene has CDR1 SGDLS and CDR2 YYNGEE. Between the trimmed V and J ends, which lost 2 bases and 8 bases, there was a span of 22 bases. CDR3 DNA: TGTGCCAGCAGCGTGGGCCTAGGGGTTGGGATGGGCGGCTACACCTTC. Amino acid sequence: CASSVGLGVGMGGYTF. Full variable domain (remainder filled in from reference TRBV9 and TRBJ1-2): DSGVTQTPKHLITATGQRVTLRCSPRSGDLSVYWYQQSLDQGLQFLIQYYNGEERAKGNILERFSAQQFPDLHSELNLSSLELGDSALYFCASSVGLGVGMGGYTFGSGTRLTVV.

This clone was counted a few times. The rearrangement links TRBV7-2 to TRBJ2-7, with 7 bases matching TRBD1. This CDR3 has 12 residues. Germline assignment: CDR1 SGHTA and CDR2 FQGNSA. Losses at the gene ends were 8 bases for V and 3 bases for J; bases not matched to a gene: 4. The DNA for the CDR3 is TGTGCCAGCGGGACAGCTTTCTACGAGCAGTACTTC. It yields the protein CASGTAFYEQYF. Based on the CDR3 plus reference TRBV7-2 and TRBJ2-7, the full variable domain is GAGVSQSPSNKVTEKGKDVELRCDPISGHTALYWYRQSLGQGLEFLIYFQGNSAPDKSGLPSDRFSAERTGGSVSTLTIQRTQQEDSAVYLCASGTAFYEQYFGPGTRLTVT.

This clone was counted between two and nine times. The CDR3 spells CASRLEDWRHNEQFF. CDR3 sequence (DNA): TGTGCCAGTAGACTGGAGGACTGGAGACACAATGAGCAGTTCTTC. The chain links TRBV19 to TRBJ2-1; the D gene is possibly TRBD2 (5 bases). Germline values: CDR1 LNHDA, CDR2 SQIVND (reference sequence). The CDR3 covers 15 residues. Trimming stripped 6 bases from V and 5 bases from J, with 17 bases between.

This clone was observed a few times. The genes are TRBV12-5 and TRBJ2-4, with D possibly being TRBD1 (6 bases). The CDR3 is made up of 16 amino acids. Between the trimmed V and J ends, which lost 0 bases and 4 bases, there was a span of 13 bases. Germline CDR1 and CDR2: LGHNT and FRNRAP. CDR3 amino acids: CASGLVLGTRKNIQYF. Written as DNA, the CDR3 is TGTGCTAGTGGTTTGGTACTCGGGACACGGAAAAACATTCAGTACTTC. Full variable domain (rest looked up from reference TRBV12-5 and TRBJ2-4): DARVTQTPRHKVTEMGQEVTMRCQPILGHNTVFWYRQTMMQGLELLAYFRNRAPLDDSGMPKDRFSAEMPDATLATLKIQPSEPRDSAVYFCASGLVLGTRKNIQYFGAGTRLSVL.

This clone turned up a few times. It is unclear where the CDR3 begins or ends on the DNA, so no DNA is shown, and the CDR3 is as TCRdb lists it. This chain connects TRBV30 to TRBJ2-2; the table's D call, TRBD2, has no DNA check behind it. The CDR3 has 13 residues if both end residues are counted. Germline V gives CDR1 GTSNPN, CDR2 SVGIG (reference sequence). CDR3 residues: CAWSVLRAGELFF.

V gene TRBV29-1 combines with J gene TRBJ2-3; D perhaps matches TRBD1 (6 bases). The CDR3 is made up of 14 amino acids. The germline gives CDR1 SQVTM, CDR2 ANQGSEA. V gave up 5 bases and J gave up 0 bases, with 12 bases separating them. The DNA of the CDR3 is TGCAGCGTTTCGACAGGATCTAGCACAGATACGCAGTATTTT. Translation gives CSVSTGSSTDTQYF.

The CDR3 is CATSRGRGDTEAFF. In DNA form, the CDR3 reads TGTGCCACCAGCAGAGGGAGGGGAGACACTGAAGCTTTCTTT. The rearrangement uses TRBV15 and TRBJ1-1; possible D gene TRBD1, 5 bases. Trimming took off 1 base at V and 3 bases at J, with 9 bases between the two ends. Germline CDR1 and CDR2: LNHNV and YYDKDF (reference sequence). This CDR3 contains 14 residues.

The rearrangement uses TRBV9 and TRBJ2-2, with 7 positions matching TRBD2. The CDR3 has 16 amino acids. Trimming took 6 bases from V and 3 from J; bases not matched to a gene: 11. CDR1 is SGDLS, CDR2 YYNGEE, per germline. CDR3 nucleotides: TGTGCCAGCACCATATCGGGGGGATTAGACACCGGGGAGCTGTTTTTT. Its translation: CASTISGGLDTGELFF.

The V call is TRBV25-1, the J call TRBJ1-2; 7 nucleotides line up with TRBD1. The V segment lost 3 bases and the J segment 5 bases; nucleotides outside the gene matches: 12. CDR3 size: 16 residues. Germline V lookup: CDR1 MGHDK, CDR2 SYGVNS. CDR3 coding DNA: TGTGCCAGCAGTGATGCTTCATGGACAGGATTATATGGCTACACCTTC. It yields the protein CASSDASWTGLYGYTF.

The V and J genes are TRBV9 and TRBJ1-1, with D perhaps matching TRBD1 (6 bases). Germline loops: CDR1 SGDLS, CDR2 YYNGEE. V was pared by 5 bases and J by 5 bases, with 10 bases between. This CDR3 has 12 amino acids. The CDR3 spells CASSLGQTEAFF. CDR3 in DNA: TGTGCCAGCAGTCTTGGACAGACTGAAGCTTTCTTT.

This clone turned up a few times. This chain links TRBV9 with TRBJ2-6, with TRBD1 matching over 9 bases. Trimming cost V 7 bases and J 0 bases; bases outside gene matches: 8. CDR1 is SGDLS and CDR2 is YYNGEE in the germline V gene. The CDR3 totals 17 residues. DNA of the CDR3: TGTGCCAGCTCCCGGGACAGGGATTCCTCTGGGGCCAACGTCCTGACTTTC. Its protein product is CASSRDRDSSGANVLTF.

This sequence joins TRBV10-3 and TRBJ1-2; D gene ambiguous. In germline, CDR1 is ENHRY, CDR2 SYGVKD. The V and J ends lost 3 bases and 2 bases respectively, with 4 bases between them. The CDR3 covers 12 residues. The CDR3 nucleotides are TGTGCCATCAGTGACCCGAACTATGGCTACACCTTC. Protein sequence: CAISDPNYGYTF.

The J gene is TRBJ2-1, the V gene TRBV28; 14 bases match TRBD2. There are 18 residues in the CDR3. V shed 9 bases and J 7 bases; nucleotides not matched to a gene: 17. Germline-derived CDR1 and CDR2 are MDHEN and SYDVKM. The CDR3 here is CASKSSGLAGGRPNEQFF. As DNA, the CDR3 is TGTGCCAGTAAGTCATCAGGACTAGCGGGAGGTCGCCCAAATGAGCAGTTCTTC.

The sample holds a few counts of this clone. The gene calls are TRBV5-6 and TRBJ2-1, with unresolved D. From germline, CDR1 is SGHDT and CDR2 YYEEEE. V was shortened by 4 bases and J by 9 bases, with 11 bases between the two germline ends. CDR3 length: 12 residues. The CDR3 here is CASSPRRREQFF. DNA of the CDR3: TGTGCCAGCAGCCCCCGGCGGCGTGAGCAGTTCTTC. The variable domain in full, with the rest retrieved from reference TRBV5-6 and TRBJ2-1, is DAGVTQSPTHLIKTRGQQVTLRCSPKSGHDTVSWYQQALGQGPQFIFQYYEEEERQRGNFPDRFSGHQFPNYSSELNVNALLLGDSALYLCASSPRRREQFFGPGTRLTVL.

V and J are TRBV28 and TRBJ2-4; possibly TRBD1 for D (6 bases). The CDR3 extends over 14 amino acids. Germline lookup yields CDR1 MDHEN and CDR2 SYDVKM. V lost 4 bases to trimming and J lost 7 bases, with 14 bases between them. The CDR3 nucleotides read TGTGCCAGCAGTTCCATAATAAGGGGGAACATTCAGTACTTC. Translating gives CASSSIIRGNIQYF. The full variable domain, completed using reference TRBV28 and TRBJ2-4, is DVKVTQSSRYLVKRTGEKVFLECVQDMDHENMFWYRQDPGLGLRLIYFSYDVKMKEKGDIPEGYSVSREKKERFSLILESASTNQTSMYLCASSSIIRGNIQYFGAGTRLSVL.

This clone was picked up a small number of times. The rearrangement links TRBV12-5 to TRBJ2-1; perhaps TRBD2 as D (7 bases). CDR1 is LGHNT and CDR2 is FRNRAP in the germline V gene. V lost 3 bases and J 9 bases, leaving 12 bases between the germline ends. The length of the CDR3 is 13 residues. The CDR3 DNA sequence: TGTGCTAGTGGTTTTGGCGGGGGCCGTGAGCAGTTCTTC. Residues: CASGFGGGREQFF. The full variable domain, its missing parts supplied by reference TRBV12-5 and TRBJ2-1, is DARVTQTPRHKVTEMGQEVTMRCQPILGHNTVFWYRQTMMQGLELLAYFRNRAPLDDSGMPKDRFSAEMPDATLATLKIQPSEPRDSAVYFCASGFGGGREQFFGPGTRLTVL.

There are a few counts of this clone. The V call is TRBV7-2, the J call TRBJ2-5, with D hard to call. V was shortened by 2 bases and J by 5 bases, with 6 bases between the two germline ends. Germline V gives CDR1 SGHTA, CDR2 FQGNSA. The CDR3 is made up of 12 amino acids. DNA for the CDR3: TGTGCCAGCAGCTTATATTTGGAGACCCAGTACTTC. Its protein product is CASSLYLETQYF.

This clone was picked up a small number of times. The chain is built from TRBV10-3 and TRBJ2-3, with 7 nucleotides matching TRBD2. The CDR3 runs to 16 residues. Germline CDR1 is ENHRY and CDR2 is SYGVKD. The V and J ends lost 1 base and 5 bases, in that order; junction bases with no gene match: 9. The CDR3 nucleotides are TGTGCCATCAGTGAGTTGGCGGGAGTCGGTGGAGATACGCAGTATTTT. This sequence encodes CAISELAGVGGDTQYF.

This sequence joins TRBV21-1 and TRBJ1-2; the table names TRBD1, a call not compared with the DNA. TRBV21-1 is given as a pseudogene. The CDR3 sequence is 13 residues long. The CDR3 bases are TGTGCCAGCAGCAAAGGACGGCAGGCCTCTTACACCTTC. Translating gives CASSKGRQASYTF.

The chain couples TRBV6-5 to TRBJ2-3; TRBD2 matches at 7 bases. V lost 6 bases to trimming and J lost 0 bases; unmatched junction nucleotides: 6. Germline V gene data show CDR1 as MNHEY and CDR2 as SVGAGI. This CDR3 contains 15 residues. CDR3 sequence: CASRTSGASTDTQYF. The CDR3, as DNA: TGTGCCAGCAGGACAAGCGGGGCTAGCACAGATACGCAGTATTTT.

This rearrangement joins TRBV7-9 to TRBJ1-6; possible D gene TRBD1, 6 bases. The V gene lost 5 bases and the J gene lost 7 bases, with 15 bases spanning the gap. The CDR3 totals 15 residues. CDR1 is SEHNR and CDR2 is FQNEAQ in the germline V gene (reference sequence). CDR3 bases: TGTGCCAGCAGCCCGCCTCCAGGGGAGAATTCACCCCTCCACTTT. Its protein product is CASSPPPGENSPLHF.

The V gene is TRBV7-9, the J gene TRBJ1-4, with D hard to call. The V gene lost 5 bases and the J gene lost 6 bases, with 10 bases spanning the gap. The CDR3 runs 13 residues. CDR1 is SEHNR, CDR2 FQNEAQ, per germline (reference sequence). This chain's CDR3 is CASSVSRDEKLFF. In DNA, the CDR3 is TGTGCCAGCAGCGTCTCACGGGATGAAAAACTGTTTTTT.

The CDR3 DNA follows: TGCGCCAGCAGCCCCAGGGAGGGCTATGGCTACACCTTC. As protein: CASSPREGYGYTF. The chain links TRBV5-1 to TRBJ1-2; TRBD1 might be the D (5 bases). This CDR3 is 13 amino acids long. V was pared by 4 bases and J by 4 bases, with 11 bases between. The germline V gene encodes CDR1 SGHRS and CDR2 YFSETQ.

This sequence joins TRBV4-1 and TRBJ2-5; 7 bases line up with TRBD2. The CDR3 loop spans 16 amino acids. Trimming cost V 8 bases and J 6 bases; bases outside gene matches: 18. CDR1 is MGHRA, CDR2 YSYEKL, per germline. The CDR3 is CASGAEGREAAKTQYF. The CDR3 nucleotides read TGCGCCAGCGGGGCGGAGGGCCGGGAGGCCGCAAAGACCCAGTACTTC.

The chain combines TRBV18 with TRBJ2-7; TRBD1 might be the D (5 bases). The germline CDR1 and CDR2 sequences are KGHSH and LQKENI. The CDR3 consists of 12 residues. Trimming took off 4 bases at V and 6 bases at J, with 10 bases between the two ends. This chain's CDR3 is CASSQDSSEQYF. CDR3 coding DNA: TGTGCCAGCTCACAAGACAGTTCCGAGCAGTACTTC.

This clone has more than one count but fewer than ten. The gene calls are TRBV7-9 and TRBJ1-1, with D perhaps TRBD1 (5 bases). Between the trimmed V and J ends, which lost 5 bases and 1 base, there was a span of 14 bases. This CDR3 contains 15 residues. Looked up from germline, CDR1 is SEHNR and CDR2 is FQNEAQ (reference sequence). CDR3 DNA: TGTGCCAGCAGCCTCCGATCGGGGGAGAACACTGAAGCTTTCTTT. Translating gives CASSLRSGENTEAFF.

DNA for the CDR3: TGCAGCGTTCGTCGAGATTACGAGCAGTACTTC. This encodes CSVRRDYEQYF. The J gene is TRBJ2-7, the V gene TRBV29-1; D ambiguous. The CDR3 sequence is 11 residues long. V was shortened by 5 bases and J by 4 bases, with 9 bases between the two germline ends. The germline V gene has CDR1 SQVTM and CDR2 ANQGSEA.

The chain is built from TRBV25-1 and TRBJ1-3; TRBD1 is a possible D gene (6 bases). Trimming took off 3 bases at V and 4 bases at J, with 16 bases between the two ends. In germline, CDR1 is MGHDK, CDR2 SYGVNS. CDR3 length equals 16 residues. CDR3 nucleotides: TGTGCCAGCAGTGACTCACAGGGTACCCCAGGAAACACCATATATTTT. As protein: CASSDSQGTPGNTIYF.

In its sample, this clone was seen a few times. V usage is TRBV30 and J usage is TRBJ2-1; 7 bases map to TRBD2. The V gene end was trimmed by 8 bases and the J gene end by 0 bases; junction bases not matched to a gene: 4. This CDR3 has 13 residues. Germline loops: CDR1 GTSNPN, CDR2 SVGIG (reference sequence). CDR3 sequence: CAGKRGSYNEQFF. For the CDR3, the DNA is TGTGCCGGGAAGCGGGGCTCCTACAATGAGCAGTTCTTC.